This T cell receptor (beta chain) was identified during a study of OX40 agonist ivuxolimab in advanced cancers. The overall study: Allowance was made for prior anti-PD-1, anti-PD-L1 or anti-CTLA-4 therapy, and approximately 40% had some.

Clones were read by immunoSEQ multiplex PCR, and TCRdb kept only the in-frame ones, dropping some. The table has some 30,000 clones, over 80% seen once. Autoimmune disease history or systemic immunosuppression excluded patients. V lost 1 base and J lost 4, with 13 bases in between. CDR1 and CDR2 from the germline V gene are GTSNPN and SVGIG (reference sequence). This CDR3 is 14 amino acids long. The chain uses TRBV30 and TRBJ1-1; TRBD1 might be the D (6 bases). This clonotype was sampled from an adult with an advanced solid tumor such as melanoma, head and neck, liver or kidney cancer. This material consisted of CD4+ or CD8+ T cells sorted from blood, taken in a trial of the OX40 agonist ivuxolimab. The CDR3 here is CAWSAMGGVTEAFF. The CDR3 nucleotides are TGTGCCTGGAGTGCCATGGGGGGCGTCACTGAAGCTTTCTTT.